Listed below are T cell receptor beta chains from one sample, sequenced in a study of blood T cell repertoires in COVID-19. Sequencing used immunoSEQ multiplex PCR; TCRdb keeps in-frame clones, though not all of them. The sample lists approximately 110,000 clones; approximately 69% were seen once. The sequencing input was peripheral blood. These receptors were collected from a man older than 75 with acute or convalescent COVID-19. CDR3s include the opening cysteine and the closing phenylalanine or tryptophan. Each record gives: V gene, J gene, CDR3 protein.

TRBV19	TRBJ1-6	CASNAGTGDASSYNSPLHF
TRBV5-1	TRBJ2-3	CASRQAGGTDTQYF
TRBV7-2	TRBJ1-1	CASSLGLTFNTEAFF
TRBV3-1/TRBV3-2	TRBJ1-1	CASSQESLRASNTEAFF
TRBV7-9	TRBJ2-3	CASTIGGSDTQYF
TRBV29-1	TRBJ2-1	CSVRTSGRTEQFF
TRBV7-2	TRBJ1-3	CASSLERFTGLNTIYF
TRBV2	TRBJ1-2	CASNRGGAYGYTF
TRBV6-2/TRBV6-3	TRBJ1-5	CASSYERNREPPQHF
TRBV5-4	TRBJ2-3	CASSQPRDTQYF
TRBV4-2	TRBJ1-3	CASSQDEDRILGDTIYF
TRBV28	TRBJ2-7	CASSVSGGGSYEQYF
TRBV7-8	TRBJ2-7	CASSRIDRGSYEQYF
TRBV5-1	TRBJ1-3	CASTGGNTIYF
TRBV5-1	TRBJ1-3	CARFPRVEGGNTIYF
TRBV7-3	TRBJ2-7	CASSPGFGDSHEQYF
TRBV11-2	TRBJ2-5	CASSLGYSGRPPYF
TRBV6-1	TRBJ2-7	CASSEHRTEQYF
TRBV5-1	TRBJ1-2	CASSSAGLNYGYTF
TRBV9	TRBJ2-3	CASSPGEGPGVTDTQYF
TRBV28	TRBJ2-3	CASRGAGERGTQYF
TRBV9	TRBJ1-1	CASSGVGENTEAFF
TRBV2	TRBJ2-7	CASRETGAYEQYF
TRBV6-1	TRBJ2-7	CASSGRPGGSSYEQYF
TRBV15	TRBJ2-5	CATRPPAGGQETQYF
TRBV15	TRBJ2-7	CATSRVRVQGSQYF
TRBV7-2	TRBJ2-7	CASSLTSGAYEQYF
TRBV9	TRBJ1-5	CASSVGPESNQPQHF
TRBV11-3	TRBJ1-1	CASSSGQGMNTEAFF
TRBV28	TRBJ1-1	CASSRRSEAFF
TRBV11-1	TRBJ1-1	CASSKDPGNTEAFF
TRBV24-1	TRBJ2-3	CATSGAGTDTQYF
TRBV7-2	TRBJ2-2	CASSLEVGELFF
TRBV30	TRBJ2-7	CAWGRAVAAEQYF
TRBV24-1	TRBJ2-1	CATSDAGLAGGPYNEQFF
TRBV19	TRBJ2-1	CATQGGTGLAGVSYNEQFF
TRBV21-1	TRBJ2-3	CASSERGKRAHTDTQYF
TRBV27	TRBJ2-2	CASSLFGPTRANTGELFF
TRBV2	TRBJ2-4	CASRDTSGVGVQYF
TRBV19	TRBJ1-3	CASSTPGDGNTIYF
TRBV28	TRBJ1-6	CASSLGQGYNSPLHF
TRBV28	TRBJ1-2	CASSLDRDYGYTF
TRBV24-1	TRBJ2-7	CATSSVDGTYEQYF
TRBV6-2/TRBV6-3	TRBJ2-3	CASSPLAEGVTDTQYF
TRBV6-5	TRBJ1-6	CASSYSGRGSDSPLHF